The next 18 T cell receptor beta chains were all read from a single sample in a study of shared clonotypes between healthy human individuals (dated by TCRdb to the early 2020s). Library preparation employed the immunoSEQ multiplex PCR assay. Here the immuneACCESS table is served through TCRdb, limited to in-frame sequences with V and J called. Missing clones are a known gap in these copies; in checked studies unresolved V genes cover under half, and the rest lacks a known reason. This sample gives about 560,000 clones in total; roughly 72% of them show up just once. Approximately 12% of the sample goes to the ten largest clones. The sequencing input was PBMCs. The receptors originated from a woman aged 40-49 years in good health. Some clones in this sample may be carry-over from other donors' samples.

A remark on this clone: The germline gene is not matched at one end of the junction; a read error may be the cause. This chain joins TRBV27 and TRBJ2-3; TRBD2 matches 12 bases. The germline CDR1 and CDR2 sequences are MNHEY and SMNVEV (reference sequence). The length of the CDR3 is 15 residues. Written as DNA, the CDR3 is TGTGCCAGCAGTTTATCGAAGGCTAGCGGGAGGGTCCAAGATTTT. Translating it yields CASSLSKASGRVQDF.

The V call is TRBV5-1, the J call TRBJ2-7; TRBD1 agrees at 8 bases. Germline CDR1 SGHRS, CDR2 YFSETQ. Trimming removed 3 bases from V and 2 bases from J; junction bases left unmatched: 4. The CDR3 has 14 residues. The CDR3 region has the DNA TGCGCCAGCAGCTCAACGACAGGGGCCTACGAGCAGTACTTC. Residues: CASSSTTGAYEQYF.

Remarks on this clone: This may be a read error, as it is one base from a much larger clone. Different DNA sequences within this sample yield the same CDR3. The chain links TRBV11-3 to TRBJ2-1; no firm D call. Looked up from germline, CDR1 is SGHNT and CDR2 is YENEEA. The CDR3 has 13 residues. Deletions cut 1 base from V and 3 bases from J, with 4 bases between. Written as DNA, the CDR3 is TGTGCCAGCAGCTTAGGCGGCTACAATGAGCAGTTCTTC. As protein: CASSLGGYNEQFF.

V gene TRBV9 combines with J gene TRBJ1-1, with TRBD1 as a possible D gene (5 bases). Germline loops: CDR1 SGDLS, CDR2 YYNGEE. V lost 4 bases, J lost 4 bases, and 17 bases lay in between. The CDR3 spans 15 residues. The CDR3 DNA reads TGTGCCAGCAGCCCGACGCCCATTCAGGGCACTGAAGCTTTCTTT. It is translated as CASSPTPIQGTEAFF.

The chain carries TRBV5-6 and TRBJ2-6, with D hard to call. The germline gives CDR1 SGHDT, CDR2 YYEEEE. CDR3 length equals 15 residues. With 0 bases removed from V and 0 bases from J, the gap between germline ends came to 4 bases. Here the CDR3 reads CASSLVGSGANVLTF. The CDR3 bases are TGTGCCAGCAGCTTGGTGGGCTCTGGGGCCAACGTCCTGACTTTC.

The gene calls are TRBV28 and TRBJ2-7; D ambiguous. Trimming took off 2 bases at V and 3 bases at J, with 8 bases between the two ends. The CDR3 is 13 residues long. Germline CDR1 MDHEN, CDR2 SYDVKM. CDR3 sequence (DNA): TGTGCCAGCAGTTTAGCGGACCTCTACGAGCAGTACTTC. It is translated as CASSLADLYEQYF.

The rearrangement joins TRBV7-2 to TRBJ2-5; maybe TRBD1 (6 bases). V lost 5 bases to trimming and J lost 6 bases, with 22 bases between them. CDR3 length equals 16 residues. Per germline, CDR1 SGHTA and CDR2 FQGNSA. CDR3 protein: CASSAPRTEWQKTQYF. The CDR3 bases are TGTGCCAGCAGCGCGCCTCGGACAGAGTGGCAGAAGACCCAGTACTTC. The full variable domain, completed using reference TRBV7-2 and TRBJ2-5, is GAGVSQSPSNKVTEKGKDVELRCDPISGHTALYWYRQSLGQGLEFLIYFQGNSAPDKSGLPSDRFSAERTGGSVSTLTIQRTQQEDSAVYLCASSAPRTEWQKTQYFGPGTRLLVL.

This chain joins TRBV7-2 and TRBJ2-7; 10 bases map to TRBD2. CDR1 is SGHTA, CDR2 FQGNSA, per germline. This CDR3 contains 16 residues. With 5 bases clipped from V and 1 base from J, the junction kept 8 bases outside the gene matches. The DNA of the CDR3 is TGTGCCAGCAGCGGGGTACTAGCGGGGACTTCCTACGAGCAGTACTTC. Protein sequence: CASSGVLAGTSYEQYF.

V usage is TRBV6-6 and J usage is TRBJ1-2, with 7 bases identical to TRBD1. Germline V lookup: CDR1 MNHNY, CDR2 SVGAGI (reference sequence). The V and J ends lost 7 bases and 2 bases, in that order; junction bases with no gene match: 4. The CDR3 consists of 13 residues. The CDR3 sequence is CASTPGQNYGYTF. CDR3 DNA: TGTGCCAGCACTCCGGGACAGAACTATGGCTACACCTTC.

The chain is built from TRBV7-2 and TRBJ2-3; no reliable D call. Trimming left V 3 bases short and J 6 bases short, with 4 bases between. CDR1 and CDR2 from the germline V gene are SGHTA and FQGNSA. The CDR3 is 11 residues long. CDR3 sequence reads: CASSFYDTQYF. The CDR3 nucleotides are TGTGCCAGCAGCTTTTACGATACGCAGTATTTT.

The rearrangement links TRBV15 to TRBJ2-7; D gene ambiguous. Trimming cost V 4 bases and J 4 bases, with 17 bases left between them. The CDR3 is made up of 15 amino acids. The germline gives CDR1 LNHNV, CDR2 YYDKDF (reference sequence). CDR3 nucleotides: TGTGCCACCAGCATTTCCCTTGTGGCTGGGTACGAGCAGTACTTC. Translation gives CATSISLVAGYEQYF.

This clone was seen a few times. The chain carries TRBV9 and TRBJ2-1, with TRBD2 identical over 8 bases. Germline V gene data show CDR1 as SGDLS and CDR2 as YYNGEE. The V and J ends lost 3 bases and 7 bases, in that order; junction bases with no gene match: 6. The CDR3 contains 14 residues. This chain's CDR3 is CASSATGTRNEQFF. Written as DNA, the CDR3 is TGTGCCAGCAGCGCCACCGGGACTAGGAATGAGCAGTTCTTC. Supplemented by reference TRBV9 and TRBJ2-1, the full variable domain reads DSGVTQTPKHLITATGQRVTLRCSPRSGDLSVYWYQQSLDQGLQFLIQYYNGEERAKGNILERFSAQQFPDLHSELNLSSLELGDSALYFCASSATGTRNEQFFGPGTRLTVL.

This rearrangement joins TRBV11-2 to TRBJ1-2; D call uncertain. V lost 3 bases and J 4 bases, leaving 9 bases between the germline ends. CDR1 is SGHAT and CDR2 is FQNNGV in the germline V gene. The CDR3 sequence is 13 residues long. The CDR3 sequence is CASSLSQIYGYTF. CDR3 nucleotide sequence: TGTGCCAGCAGCTTGTCGCAGATCTATGGCTACACCTTC.

This clone was counted a few times. The chain carries TRBV27 and TRBJ2-7; 7 bases are shared with TRBD2. V shed 5 bases and J 6 bases; nucleotides not matched to a gene: 7. Germline-derived CDR1 and CDR2 are MNHEY and SMNVEV (reference sequence). CDR3 length: 13 residues. The CDR3 nucleotides read TGTGCCAGCAGTACAGGACTAGGTTTCGAGCAGTACTTC. Translating gives CASSTGLGFEQYF.

This chain joins TRBV15 and TRBJ1-4; weak D call: TRBD1 (5 bases). The CDR3 sequence is 14 residues long. The V gene's germline CDR1 is LNHNV and CDR2 YYDKDF (reference sequence). The V gene lost 1 base and the J gene lost 6 bases, with 9 bases spanning the gap. As DNA, the CDR3 is TGTGCCACCAGCAGAGGGAGACAGTATGAAAAACTGTTTTTT. This translates into CATSRGRQYEKLFF.

V usage is TRBV28 and J usage is TRBJ2-3; 11 nucleotides line up with TRBD1. Germline CDR1 and CDR2: MDHEN and SYDVKM. V gave up 3 bases and J gave up 5 bases; unmatched junction bases: 10. The CDR3 contains 17 residues. The CDR3 DNA reads TGTGCCAGCAGTTTCTCCCGGGACAGGGGGTATCAAGATACGCAGTATTTT. It specifies CASSFSRDRGYQDTQYF. The full variable domain, in which reference TRBV28 and TRBJ2-3 provide the parts outside the CDR3, is DVKVTQSSRYLVKRTGEKVFLECVQDMDHENMFWYRQDPGLGLRLIYFSYDVKMKEKGDIPEGYSVSREKKERFSLILESASTNQTSMYLCASSFSRDRGYQDTQYFGPGTRLTVL.

This clone was detected a few times. The rearrangement joins TRBV28 to TRBJ2-7, with 11 bases that match TRBD1. CDR1 and CDR2 from the germline V gene are MDHEN and SYDVKM. V shed 2 bases and J 3 bases; nucleotides not matched to a gene: 3. This CDR3 has 15 amino acids. Here the CDR3 DNA reads TGTGCCAGCAGTTTACCCGGGACAGGGGGCTACGAGCAGTACTTC. Protein product: CASSLPGTGGYEQYF.

This sequence joins TRBV9 and TRBJ2-1, with 8 bases that match TRBD2. V was clipped by 3 bases and J by 7 bases; unmatched bases: 9. Per the germline V gene, CDR1 is SGDLS and CDR2 is YYNGEE. The CDR3 totals 15 residues. Written as DNA, the CDR3 is TGTGCCAGCAGCGCCCGAGCGGGAGTGGGGAATGAGCAGTTCTTC. Protein: CASSARAGVGNEQFF.